Presented here are 14 T cell receptor beta chains from one specimen sequenced in a study of T cell responses to AZD1222 COVID-19 vaccine. Libraries were prepared by immunoSEQ multiplex PCR; TCRdb keeps only in-frame clonotypes and omits some of them. The table shows more than 100,000 clones, with 87% occurring only once. The sample was peripheral blood, taken 28 days after the second AZD1222 dose. The source of these receptors is an adult who received the AZD1222 COVID-19 vaccine.

The chain links TRBV27 to TRBJ1-5; perhaps TRBD1 as D (6 bases). Germline loops: CDR1 MNHEY, CDR2 SMNVEV (reference sequence). The CDR3 length is 15 residues. Trimming took off 6 bases at V and 7 bases at J, with 19 bases between the two ends. CDR3 region: CASSSGTPGIQPQHF. CDR3 coding DNA: TGTGCCAGCAGCAGCGGGACACCGGGGATCCAGCCCCAGCATTTT.

This clone has more than one count but fewer than ten. The chain is built from TRBV27 and TRBJ1-4, with TRBD1 identical over 8 bases. Germline CDR1 reads MNHEY; CDR2 reads SMNVEV (reference sequence). The V and J ends lost 4 bases and 8 bases, in that order; junction bases with no gene match: 6. The CDR3 covers 14 residues. CDR3 loop: CASSWTGSEEKLFF. CDR3 sequence (DNA): TGTGCCAGCAGTTGGACAGGGTCGGAGGAAAAACTGTTTTTT.

V is TRBV2 and J is TRBJ2-3; TRBD2 might be the D (6 bases). The CDR3 extends over 15 amino acids. Trimming stripped 11 bases from V and 4 bases from J, with 22 bases between. Germline CDR1 reads SNHLY; CDR2 reads FYNNEI. The CDR3 coding sequence is TGTGCCGGAGGGGACTTAGCTACGGGGGCAGATACGCAGTATTTT. It is translated as CAGGDLATGADTQYF.

The chain employs TRBV6-5 and TRBJ2-7; 8 bases line up with TRBD1. J gave up 6 bases and V 7 bases, and 8 bases lay outside the gene matches. Germline values: CDR1 MNHEY, CDR2 SVGAGI. This CDR3 is built from 13 residues. The chain's CDR3 is CASTGRRGREQYF. CDR3 sequence (DNA): TGTGCCAGCACGGGGCGCAGGGGGCGCGAGCAGTACTTC.

The CDR3 loop is CASSFGVGYGYTF. In DNA form, the CDR3 reads TGTGCCAGCAGCTTCGGGGTCGGCTATGGCTACACCTTC. This rearrangement joins TRBV7-8 to TRBJ1-2; D call uncertain. This CDR3 comprises 13 residues. V lost 3 bases, J lost 4 bases, and 9 bases lay in between. Germline lookup yields CDR1 SGHVS and CDR2 FQNEAQ.

The chain couples TRBV28 to TRBJ1-5, with D possibly TRBD1 on 5 matching bases. Germline loops: CDR1 MDHEN, CDR2 SYDVKM. V was shortened by 3 bases and J by 5 bases, with 11 bases between the two germline ends. This CDR3 comprises 14 residues. CDR3 amino acids: CASSLGPAHQPQHF. The CDR3 DNA reads as TGTGCCAGCAGTTTGGGGCCCGCCCATCAGCCCCAGCATTTT.

The chain combines TRBV28 with TRBJ2-3, with 9 bases that match TRBD1. The junction had 13 bases not matched to a gene; V was cut back by 6 bases and J by 0 bases. Germline V gives CDR1 MDHEN, CDR2 SYDVKM. The CDR3 is 18 amino acids. The CDR3, as DNA: TGTGCCAGCAGCGAACGACCGGGACAGGGATTTAGCACAGATACGCAGTATTTT. Translating gives CASSERPGQGFSTDTQYF.

This clone was seen just once. This chain joins TRBV7-9 and TRBJ1-2; D perhaps matches TRBD1 (5 bases). Germline values: CDR1 SEHNR, CDR2 FQNEAQ (reference sequence). The V end lost 6 bases, the J end lost 2 bases, and 10 bases lay between the germline ends. This CDR3 is 13 amino acids long. For the CDR3, the DNA is TGTGCCAGCAGGGGAAGGGGAAACTATGGCTACACCTTC. It is translated as CASRGRGNYGYTF.

This chain links TRBV2 with TRBJ2-1; D possibly uses TRBD1 or TRBD2 (5 bases each). Germline loops: CDR1 SNHLY, CDR2 FYNNEI. Trimming left V 4 bases short and J 3 bases short, with 13 bases between. The CDR3 has 15 residues. CDR3 residues: CASSAGRSFYNEQFF. The CDR3 DNA follows: TGTGCCAGCAGTGCGGGGCGCTCGTTCTACAATGAGCAGTTCTTC.

This clone was detected only once. The V and J genes are TRBV6-6 and TRBJ1-5; 8 bases fit TRBD1. Germline CDR1 and CDR2: MNHNY and SVGAGI (reference sequence). With V trimmed by 8 bases and J by 2 bases, 5 bases remained unmatched. This CDR3 region has 14 residues. The CDR3 loop reads CASSGQGGNQPQHF. As DNA, the CDR3 is TGTGCCAGCTCTGGACAGGGAGGCAATCAGCCCCAGCATTTT.

The V gene is TRBV5-1, the J gene TRBJ2-2; D might be TRBD1 (6 bases). The CDR3 consists of 15 residues. Germline V lookup: CDR1 SGHRS, CDR2 YFSETQ. V gave up 3 bases and J gave up 3 bases, with 12 bases separating them. CDR3 sequence: CASSSLGQYTGELFF. CDR3 sequence (DNA): TGCGCCAGCAGCTCCCTTGGACAGTACACCGGGGAGCTGTTTTTT.

This chain joins TRBV5-1 and TRBJ1-1; no clear D gene. CDR1 and CDR2 (germline): SGHRS, YFSETQ. The CDR3 has 15 residues. The V end lost 0 bases, the J end lost 5 bases, and 14 bases lay between the germline ends. This CDR3 reads CASSLEPSGTTEAFF. The CDR3 DNA reads as TGCGCCAGCAGCTTGGAACCGTCGGGTACTACTGAAGCTTTCTTT.

The chain combines TRBV7-9 with TRBJ2-7; tentatively, D is TRBD1 (6 bases). The CDR3 totals 15 residues. Trimming shortened V by 5 bases and J by 2 bases, and 16 bases separated the two germline ends. CDR1 is SEHNR and CDR2 is FQNEAQ in the germline V gene (reference sequence). CDR3 sequence reads: CASSNNRVSPYEQYF. The CDR3 DNA follows: TGTGCCAGCAGCAACAACAGGGTTTCCCCCTACGAGCAGTACTTC.

The chain couples TRBV28 to TRBJ1-5, with D unresolved. From germline, CDR1 is MDHEN and CDR2 SYDVKM. V was clipped by 5 bases and J by 2 bases, with 7 bases between them. The CDR3 covers 13 residues. CDR3 sequence reads: CASSPNGNQPQHF. The CDR3 region has the DNA TGTGCCAGCAGTCCTAACGGCAATCAGCCCCAGCATTTT.